These 2 T cell receptor beta chains were sequenced from one sample in a study of blood T cell repertoires in COVID-19. The data were produced by immunoSEQ multiplex PCR, yet TCRdb's version contains in-frame clones alone and is incomplete. The profile shows approximately 240,000 clones, roughly 82% of them singletons. The sample was peripheral blood. All receptors derive from a woman aged 80 or over with active or convalescent COVID-19.

The V and J genes are TRBV5-1 and TRBJ1-3; tentatively, D is TRBD1 (6 bases). Per the germline V gene, CDR1 is SGHRS and CDR2 is YFSETQ. The V and J ends lost 4 bases and 3 bases respectively, with 14 bases between them. This CDR3 has 15 amino acids. This CDR3 reads CASSPGGALGNTIYF. In nucleotides, the CDR3 is TGCGCCAGCAGCCCTGGGGGGGCGCTTGGAAACACCATATATTTT.

The gene calls are TRBV28 and TRBJ2-7; 8 nucleotides agree with TRBD2. Per the germline V gene, CDR1 is MDHEN and CDR2 is SYDVKM. The CDR3 contains 17 residues. With 7 bases clipped from V and 2 bases from J, the junction kept 16 bases outside the gene matches. As DNA, the CDR3 is TGTGCCAGCATCACACCCAGCGGGAGCAAATCCCCCTACGAGCAGTACTTC. Translation: CASITPSGSKSPYEQYF.